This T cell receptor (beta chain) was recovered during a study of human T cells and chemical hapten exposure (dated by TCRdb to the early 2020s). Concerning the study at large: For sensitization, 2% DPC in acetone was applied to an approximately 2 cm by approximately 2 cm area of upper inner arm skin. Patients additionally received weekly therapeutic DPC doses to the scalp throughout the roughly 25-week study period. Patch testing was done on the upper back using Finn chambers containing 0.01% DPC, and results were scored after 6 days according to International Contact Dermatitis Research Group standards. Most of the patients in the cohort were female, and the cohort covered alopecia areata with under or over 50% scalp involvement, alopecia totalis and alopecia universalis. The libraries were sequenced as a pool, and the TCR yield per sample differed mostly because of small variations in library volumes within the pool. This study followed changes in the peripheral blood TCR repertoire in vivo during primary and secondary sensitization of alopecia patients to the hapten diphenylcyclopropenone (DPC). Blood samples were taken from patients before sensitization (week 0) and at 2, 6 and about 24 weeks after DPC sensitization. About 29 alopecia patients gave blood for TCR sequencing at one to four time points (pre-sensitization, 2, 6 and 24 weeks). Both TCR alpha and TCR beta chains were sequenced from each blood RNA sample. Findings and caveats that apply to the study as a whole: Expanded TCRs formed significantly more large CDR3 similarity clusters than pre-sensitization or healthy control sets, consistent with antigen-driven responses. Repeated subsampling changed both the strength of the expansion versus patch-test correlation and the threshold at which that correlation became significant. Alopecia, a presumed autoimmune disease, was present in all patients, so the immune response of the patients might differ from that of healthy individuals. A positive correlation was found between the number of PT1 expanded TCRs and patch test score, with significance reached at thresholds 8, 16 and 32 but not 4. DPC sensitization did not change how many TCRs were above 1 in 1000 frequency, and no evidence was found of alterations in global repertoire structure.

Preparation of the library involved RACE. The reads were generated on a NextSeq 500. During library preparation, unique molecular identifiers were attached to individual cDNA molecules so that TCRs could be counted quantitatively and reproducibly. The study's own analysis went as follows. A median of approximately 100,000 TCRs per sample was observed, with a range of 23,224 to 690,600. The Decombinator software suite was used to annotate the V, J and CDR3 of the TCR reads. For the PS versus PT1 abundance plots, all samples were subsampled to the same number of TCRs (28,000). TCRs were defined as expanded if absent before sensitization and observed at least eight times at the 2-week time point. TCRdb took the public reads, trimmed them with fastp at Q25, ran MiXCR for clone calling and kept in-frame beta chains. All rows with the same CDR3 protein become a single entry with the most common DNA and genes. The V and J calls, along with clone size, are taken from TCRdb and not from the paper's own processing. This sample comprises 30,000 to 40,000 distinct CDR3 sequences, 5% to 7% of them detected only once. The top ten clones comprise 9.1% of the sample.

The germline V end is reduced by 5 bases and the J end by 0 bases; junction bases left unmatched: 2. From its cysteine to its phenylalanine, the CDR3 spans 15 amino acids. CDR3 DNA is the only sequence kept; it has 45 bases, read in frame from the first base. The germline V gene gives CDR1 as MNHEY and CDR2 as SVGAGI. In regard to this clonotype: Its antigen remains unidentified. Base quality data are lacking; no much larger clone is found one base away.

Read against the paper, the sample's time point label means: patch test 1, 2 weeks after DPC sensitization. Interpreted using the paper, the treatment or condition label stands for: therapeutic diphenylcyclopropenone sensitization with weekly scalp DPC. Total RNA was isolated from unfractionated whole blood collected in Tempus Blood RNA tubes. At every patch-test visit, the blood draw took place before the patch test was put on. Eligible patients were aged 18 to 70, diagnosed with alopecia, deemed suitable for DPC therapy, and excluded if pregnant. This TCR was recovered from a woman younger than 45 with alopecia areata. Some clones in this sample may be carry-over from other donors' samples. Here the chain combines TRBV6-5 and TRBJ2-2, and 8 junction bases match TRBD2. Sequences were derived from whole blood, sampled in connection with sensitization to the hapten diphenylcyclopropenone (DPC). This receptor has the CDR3 CASSSSGANTGELFF. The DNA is TGTGCCAGCAGTAGTAGCGGGGCGAACACCGGGGAGCTGTTTTTT.